This entry lists 19 T cell receptor beta chains sequenced from one sample in a study of PD-1 blockade in classical Hodgkin lymphoma. Autologous stem cell transplantation was followed by relapse in every patient, and brentuximab vedotin exposure varied. Repertoires were generated with immunoSEQ multiplex PCR, while TCRdb's copy carries only in-frame clones and drops some. The data contain about 40,000 clones, around 88% of them singletons. The material was peripheral blood mononuclear cells (PBMCs), obtained before the second cycle of nivolumab. The receptors originated from a human donor with classical Hodgkin lymphoma.

The J gene is TRBJ1-1, the V gene TRBV6-5; the D gene is possibly TRBD1 (6 bases). The CDR3 spans 14 residues. Trimming pared 7 bases from V and 1 base from J, leaving 13 bases between. Germline V gene data show CDR1 as MNHEY and CDR2 as SVGAGI. In nucleotides, the CDR3 is TGTGCCAGCACCCAGGGGCAGACGAACACTGAAGCTTTCTTT. Residues: CASTQGQTNTEAFF.

This chain connects TRBV28 to TRBJ2-7, with 9 bases aligning to TRBD2. This CDR3 is 14 amino acids long. Looked up from germline, CDR1 is MDHEN and CDR2 is SYDVKM. Trimming cost V 7 bases and J 6 bases; bases outside gene matches: 10. The CDR3 nucleotides are TGTGCCAGCACGCGGGAGGGGGGAGTTGGCGAGCAGTACTTC. It is translated as CASTREGGVGEQYF.

The chain joins TRBV6-5 to TRBJ2-6; D is undetermined. The CDR3 contains 15 residues. CDR1 is MNHEY, CDR2 SVGAGI, per germline. Trimming left V 6 bases short and J 4 bases short, with 13 bases between. CDR3 nucleotides: TGTGCCAGCAGCCCCTCGAGCTTCGGGGCCAACGTCCTGACTTTC. Protein sequence: CASSPSSFGANVLTF.

This rearrangement joins TRBV27 to TRBJ2-2; 12 nucleotides match TRBD2. CDR3 length: 18 residues. The germline gives CDR1 MNHEY, CDR2 SMNVEV (reference sequence). With V trimmed by 5 bases and J by 4 bases, 11 bases remained unmatched. Here the CDR3 DNA reads TGTGCCAGCAGTATGACTAGCGGGAGAGGGTACGGCACCGGGGAGCTGTTTTTT. Its protein is CASSMTSGRGYGTGELFF.

This chain connects TRBV2 to TRBJ2-7, with TRBD1 matching 8 bases. CDR1 and CDR2 (germline): SNHLY, FYNNEI. The CDR3 is 12 residues long. The ends lost 10 bases at V and 2 bases at J; junction bases unmatched: 4. In DNA, the CDR3 is TGTGCCATGGGGACAGGACCCTACGAGCAGTACTTC. Protein: CAMGTGPYEQYF.

This sequence joins TRBV2 and TRBJ1-5; the D gene is possibly TRBD1 (6 bases). Germline V gene lookup returns CDR1 SNHLY and CDR2 FYNNEI. The CDR3 covers 13 residues. V dropped 7 bases and J dropped 6 bases, with 13 bases sitting between them. CDR3 sequence reads: CASMGGESQPQHF. The DNA of the CDR3 is TGTGCCAGCATGGGGGGCGAGAGTCAGCCCCAGCATTTT.

The J gene is TRBJ1-3, the V gene TRBV12-5; no definite D call. CDR1 is LGHNT and CDR2 is FRNRAP in the germline V gene. The CDR3 sequence is 17 residues long. Trimming removed 0 bases at V and 0 bases at J, with 12 bases between. The CDR3 loop reads CASGLVPGRDSGNTIYF. In nucleotides, the CDR3 is TGTGCTAGTGGTTTGGTTCCTGGGCGGGACTCTGGAAACACCATATATTTT.

This clone occurred a few times. This chain uses TRBV2 with TRBJ1-1; D gene uncertain. Germline assignment: CDR1 SNHLY and CDR2 FYNNEI. The CDR3 covers 10 residues. The ends were cut back, 8 bases at V and 4 bases at J, with 5 bases in the middle. The CDR3 DNA is TGTGCCAGCGGAGGCACTGAAGCTTTCTTT. Protein product: CASGGTEAFF.

Details on this clone: An end of the junction does not agree with germline; a read error may underlie this. The rearrangement uses TRBV4-1 and TRBJ2-1; D assignment may be TRBD1 or TRBD2 (5 bases each). This CDR3 is 13 amino acids long. From germline, CDR1 is MGHRA and CDR2 YSYEKL. CDR3 sequence: CASSQDQGPPGLF. DNA for the CDR3: TGCGCCAGCAGCCAAGATCAGGGACCCCCTGGGCTCTTC.

CDR3 bases: TGTGCCAGCAGCGTAGATTTGGCGGATGAGCAGTTCTTC. Protein sequence: CASSVDLADEQFF. The chain links TRBV9 to TRBJ2-1; D is ambiguous. Germline assignment: CDR1 SGDLS and CDR2 YYNGEE. The CDR3 runs to 13 residues. Trimming pared 0 bases from V and 8 bases from J, leaving 9 bases between.

The J gene is TRBJ2-7, the V gene TRBV25-1; D might be TRBD2 (6 bases). V was pared by 3 bases and J by 0 bases, with 12 bases between. The CDR3 is 15 residues long. Germline values: CDR1 MGHDK, CDR2 SYGVNS. CDR3 nucleotides: TGTGCCAGCAGTGATGAAGCGGGTAACTCCTACGAGCAGTACTTC. The encoded protein is CASSDEAGNSYEQYF.

V usage is TRBV6-5 and J usage is TRBJ2-2, with TRBD1 matching 8 bases. V lost 0 bases to trimming and J lost 7 bases; unmatched junction nucleotides: 7. CDR3 length: 16 residues. Germline V gene sequence: CDR1 MNHEY, CDR2 SVGAGI. The CDR3 DNA reads as TGTGCCAGCAGTTACTCCGGCAGGGGGCGTGGCGGGGAGCTGTTTTTT. Its protein product is CASSYSGRGRGGELFF.

V is TRBV28 and J is TRBJ2-6; D not resolved. The CDR3 sequence is 13 residues long. Trimming took 3 bases from V and 2 from J, leaving 2 bases between them. CDR1 and CDR2 from the germline V gene are MDHEN and SYDVKM. CDR3 in DNA: TGTGCCAGCAGTTTCCCTGGGGCCAACGTCCTGACTTTC. The encoded protein is CASSFPGANVLTF. Variable domain in full (rest from reference TRBV28 and TRBJ2-6): DVKVTQSSRYLVKRTGEKVFLECVQDMDHENMFWYRQDPGLGLRLIYFSYDVKMKEKGDIPEGYSVSREKKERFSLILESASTNQTSMYLCASSFPGANVLTFGAGSRLTVL.

V is TRBV6-4 and J is TRBJ2-1; 9 bases fit TRBD2. In germline, CDR1 is MRHNA, CDR2 SNTAGT. The CDR3 totals 15 residues. V shed 6 bases, J shed 10 bases, and the junction held 13 bases outside the gene matches. CDR3 sequence reads: CASRADAGGPGEQFF. Written as DNA, the CDR3 is TGTGCCAGCAGGGCAGATGCGGGAGGGCCGGGGGAGCAGTTCTTC.

Comment on this clone: Additional DNA sequences in this sample encode the identical CDR3. This sequence joins TRBV5-6 and TRBJ2-3; the D gene is possibly TRBD2 (6 bases). Trimming took 5 bases from V and 6 from J, leaving 7 bases between them. This CDR3 has 11 amino acids. The V gene's germline CDR1 is SGHDT and CDR2 YYEEEE. The CDR3 is CASSLADTQYF. The CDR3 bases are TGTGCCAGCAGTCTAGCGGATACGCAGTATTTT.

The chain carries TRBV13 and TRBJ1-4; 9 bases are a match to TRBD1. Looked up from germline, CDR1 is PRHDT and CDR2 is FYEKMQ (reference sequence). With 6 bases clipped from V and 7 bases from J, the junction kept 6 bases outside the gene matches. This CDR3 has 14 residues. The CDR3 DNA reads as TGTGCCAGCAGTTCGGACAGGGGAGGTGAAAAACTGTTTTTT. Its translation is CASSSDRGGEKLFF.

This rearrangement joins TRBV7-3 to TRBJ2-1; D is uncertain. Trimming shortened V by 1 base and J by 7 bases, and 14 bases separated the two germline ends. The CDR3 is made up of 15 amino acids. Germline CDR1 is SGHTA and CDR2 is FQGTGA. The CDR3 region is CASSLNRLYSNEQFF. The CDR3 coding sequence is TGTGCCAGCAGCTTAAATCGTCTCTACTCTAATGAGCAGTTCTTC.

The rearrangement links TRBV27 to TRBJ1-4; tentatively, D is TRBD1 (6 bases). V lost 5 bases to trimming and J lost 12 bases, with 16 bases between them. Germline V lookup: CDR1 MNHEY, CDR2 SMNVEV (reference sequence). The CDR3 sequence is 13 residues long. The CDR3 loop reads CASSAGAELELFF. The CDR3 nucleotides are TGTGCCAGCAGTGCGGGGGCCGAGCTCGAACTGTTTTTT.

The V gene is TRBV6-5, the J gene TRBJ1-1; D is undetermined. Germline assignment: CDR1 MNHEY and CDR2 SVGAGI. V dropped 7 bases and J dropped 8 bases, with 14 bases sitting between them. This CDR3 region has 12 residues. DNA for the CDR3: TGTGCCAGCACCACCGGCGACATGGAAGCTTTCTTT. As protein: CASTTGDMEAFF.